The subject of this entry is one T cell receptor (beta chain). This sample was included in a study of T cells in tumors after PD-1 blockade. Per the germline V gene, CDR1 is SGHTA and CDR2 is FQGTGA. The CDR3 runs 14 residues. The ends were cut back, 6 bases at V and 4 bases at J, with 15 bases in the middle. The repertoire was sequenced with immunoSEQ multiplex PCR; TCRdb's copy has only in-frame clones and lacks some. The table records roughly 59,000 clones, around 80% of them present only once. The source was PBMCs, collected before anti-PD-1 treatment. The receptor's source is a human donor with basal cell carcinoma. The rearrangement uses TRBV7-3 and TRBJ1-1; TRBD1 is a possible D gene (6 bases). In nucleotides, the CDR3 is TGTGCCAGCAGATTACAGGGTTATAGCACTGAAGCTTTCTTT. Amino acid sequence: CASRLQGYSTEAFF.